Listed here is a single T cell receptor beta chain. Its antigen is unknown. Germline and junction disagree at one end, which may indicate a read error. The CDR3 loop spans 14 amino acids. From germline, CDR1 is MNHNS and CDR2 SASEGT. The sample belongs to a study of read filtering for tumor transcriptome and immune sequencing. Turning to the study itself: R-ISS stage counts were fewer than ten for I, roughly 16 for II, 7 for III. Per sample, TCR-region reads ranged about 4 to 11 million by IR-seq, 85 to 1273 by RNA-seq.

Study-wide points: Without single-read clonotypes, shared clonotype proportions correlated more between IR-seq and RNA-seq.

From about 0.4 ug of RNA, a library with molecular barcoded alpha/delta and beta/gamma adaptors was made. TCRdb fed the reads into MiXCR, producing one record per CDR3 protein. The sample has about 24,000 distinct CDR3 sequences; 20% to 25% are singletons. Every patient had bone marrow sampled while the disease was active. The gene calls are TRBV6-1 and TRBJ2-1; 10 bases agree with TRBD2. The sequence was obtained from a donor aged 40 or older with multiple myeloma. The sample consisted of a population of CD138-negative cells sorted from bone marrow. The DNA for the CDR3 is TGTGCTAGCAGTGAAGCGGGAGGGGGAAATGAGCAGCTCTTC. It yields the protein CASSEAGGGNEQLF.